The present TCR beta chain was sequenced within a study of PD-L1 blockade in urothelial cancer (dated by TCRdb to about 2017). For context, the study as a whole: All patients started therapy in about 2014 and received atezolizumab 1,200 mg intravenously every 3 weeks. About 90% of the roughly 29 patients were males with bladder-origin urothelial cancer, and 18 of 29 reported a prior smoking history. Patients had an ECOG performance status of 0 or 1 and had received between 0 and 3 prior chemotherapy regimens. Blood samples were analyzed at 3 weeks after treatment start (second dose) and at 6 weeks after treatment start. Blood samples gave median yields of around 140,000 T cells and tens of thousands of unique TCRs, along with a median clonality of around 0.075. The study was an exploratory multi-omic analysis of somatic, immune and clinical correlates of response to PD-L1 blockade with atezolizumab in urothelial cancer. Pretreatment tumor samples, along with matched peripheral blood serially collected before and after atezolizumab treatment, were subjected to TCR sequencing. Durable clinical benefit was defined as a progression-free survival longer than 6 months, and TCR features were additionally tested against progression-free survival and overall survival. In the same patients, pretreatment tumors underwent whole exome sequencing and RNA sequencing in addition to TCR sequencing. Durable clinical benefit was achieved by nine patients but not by the remaining 20. Some 30 patients had pretreatment blood TCR-seq, 24 had at least one posttreatment blood collection, and 24 had tumor TCR-seq.

Points the paper makes about the study in general: Because of the small sample size (n of about 30) and the many exploratory analyses performed, the results are intended to be regarded as hypothesis-generating. At 3 weeks after the start of treatment, tumor-associated TCR clones in peripheral blood had expanded more in patients with durable benefit (n of about 22, p = 0.022). A pretreatment peripheral blood TCR clonality below the median was linked to improved progression-free and overall survival.

Each PCR received spiked-in synthetic TCR analog templates so that absolute template abundance could be estimated from read counts. TCRbeta CDR3 regions were amplified from genomic DNA with bias-controlled V and J gene primers using the immunoSEQ assay. Sequencing of rearranged TCRbeta segments was performed at approximately 20X coverage. The authors' pipeline ran thus. Sequencing errors were corrected by clustering, and CDR3s were annotated against IMGT so that V, D and J genes could be assigned. Out-of-frame and stop-codon sequences were excluded, and only productive TCRbeta rearrangements were used in downstream analyses. Clonality was calculated as one minus the Shannon entropy normalized by the log of the number of unique productive sequences. Fisher's exact test with Benjamini-Hochberg correction, at a threshold of adjusted p below 0.01, was used to find clones that differed between time points or between blood and tumor. The clones in this table, taken by TCRdb from immuneACCESS, are in-frame only. Not every clone is retained; where verified, under half of the shortfall comes from an unresolved V gene, and the cause of the rest is unknown. From that table come the V and J calls and clone size; the DNA was used to work out D and trimming. A total of 80,000 to 95,000 clones appear in this sample, roughly 80% of them only once. Approximately 8% of the sample comes from the top ten.

The time point label, as the study defines it: peripheral blood 6 weeks after treatment start. A cohort of 30 or so patients with locally advanced or metastatic urothelial carcinoma, treated at Memorial Sloan Kettering on a trial protocol, was included. Peripheral blood mononuclear cells were collected pretreatment and during treatment, with between 1 and 8 total time points per patient. The Qiagen DNeasy Blood extraction kit was used to purify genomic DNA from total PBMCs and tumor samples. PBMCs were collected pretreatment and during treatment and were isolated and stored as previously described. About this clone itself: It lacks a known antigen. Nothing much larger sits one base from this clone, and base qualities are not available.

Reading from cysteine to phenylalanine, the CDR3 counts 12 amino acids. CDR3 DNA only is kept here, 36 bases in frame from base 1. Per the germline V gene, KGHSH is the CDR1 and LQKENI is the CDR2. The junction carries 5 bases between V and J, which are trimmed by 1 base and 6 bases respectively. The V gene is TRBV18 and the J gene is TRBJ2-3, with a tentative D gene TRBD2 over 5 matching bases. The receptor was derived from a man aged 70-80 years with urothelial cancer. The specimen comprised PBMCs, sampled around atezolizumab (anti-PD-L1) treatment. The nucleotides read TGTGCCAGCTCACCACGCGGGGATACGCAGTATTTT. The translation is CASSPRGDTQYF.